These T cell receptor beta chains were read from a single sample in a study of blood T cell repertoires in COVID-19. Clones were sequenced by immunoSEQ multiplex PCR, and TCRdb holds only the in-frame ones, with some missing. The sample carries around 190,000 clones, about 81% recorded once. Sample: PBMCs or T cells enriched from blood (not recorded which). These receptors all come from a middle-aged man who had recovered from COVID-19. Each CDR3 is given with its conserved first and last residue. D genes are given only for firm matches. The size of a clone is reported for some rows only, either as once, few or many, or as a class for expanded clones.

v_call d_call clone_size cdr3_length cdr3_aa
TRBV10-1 TRBD1 . 16 CASSESRQGNRETQYF
TRBV3-1/TRBV3-2 TRBD1 . 14 CASTTQGWNTEAFF
TRBV7-8 . . 13 CASSRGANSPLHF
TRBV2 TRBD1 . 15 CASRAGQDRNSPLHF
TRBV9 . . 13 CASSVAGMGKLFF
TRBV6-5 . once 15 CASSYSTGRGTEAFF
TRBV5-1 . . 14 CASSTTGITGELFF
TRBV5-5 . . 17 CASSSQGQPISGNTIYF
TRBV12-3/TRBV12-4 . . 12 CASSPTGRPQHF
TRBV7-3 . . 14 CASSLGLLNSPLHF
TRBV6-1 TRBD1 . 14 CASSEEGTVYEQYF
TRBV7-7 TRBD2 . 15 CASSPTSGRTGELFF
TRBV2 . . 14 CASVTPTDNYGYTF
TRBV5-1 TRBD1 . 14 CASSPGTGGNTIYF
TRBV29-1 . . 12 CSKTFSGGQQFF
TRBV27 TRBD2 . 18 CASSPWTSGPSGANVLTF
TRBV2 . . 13 CASRNSEGTEAFF
TRBV14 TRBD1 . 15 CASSRRQGASGELFF
TRBV27 . . 14 CASSPRQGAGGYTF
TRBV7-9 . . 13 CASSLSQNTEAFF
TRBV11-2 . . 14 CASRSFRGGTEAFF
TRBV3-1/TRBV3-2 TRBD1 . 13 CASSRLQGAEQFF